These 13 T cell receptor beta chains came from one sample sequenced in a study of neurological immune-mediated disorders. TCRdb processed the 5' RACE reads anew with MiXCR; each CDR3 protein has one entry. The table includes about 84,000 distinct CDR3 sequences, around a tenth detected once. The sample was PBMCs. The receptor set was obtained from a man between 35 and 55 years old in good health.

Only a few counts were recorded for this clonotype. The genes are TRBV30 and TRBJ2-2; possible D gene TRBD1, 6 bases. The germline gives CDR1 GTSNPN, CDR2 SVGIG (reference sequence). Trimming shortened V by 2 bases and J by 6 bases, and 16 bases separated the two germline ends. The CDR3 extends over 15 amino acids. The CDR3 coding sequence is TGTGCCTGGAGTCCCGGTCCAGGGGCATCCGGGGAGCTGTTTTTT. Translation: CAWSPGPGASGELFF.

This clonotype was observed many times. This chain links TRBV7-2 with TRBJ2-2; D call uncertain. The CDR3 totals 15 residues. The V and J ends lost 1 base and 5 bases respectively, with 11 bases between them. From germline, CDR1 is SGHTA and CDR2 FQGNSA. This CDR3 reads CASSLGSAGTGELFF. The CDR3 region has the DNA TGTGCCAGCAGCTTAGGGAGTGCCGGGACCGGGGAGCTGTTTTTT.

This clonotype turned up a few times. The chain links TRBV28 to TRBJ2-1, with 12 bases that match TRBD2. Germline V gene lookup returns CDR1 MDHEN and CDR2 SYDVKM. The CDR3 covers 17 residues. The trim removed 1 base at V and 8 bases at J, leaving 9 bases unmatched. DNA of the CDR3: TGTGCCAGCAGTTTATTGGCTAGCGGGAGGGCCAACGATGAGCAGTTCTTC. It is translated as CASSLLASGRANDEQFF.

This clonotype was seen ten or more times. This chain connects TRBV6-1 to TRBJ2-1; D ambiguous. V was pared by 2 bases and J by 1 base, with 21 bases between. The CDR3 has 19 residues. Germline loops: CDR1 MNHNS, CDR2 SASEGT. In nucleotides, the CDR3 is TGTGCCAGCAGTGAAAGGCCCCCCGCAGCCCCCTCTTCCTACAATGAGCAGTTCTTC. It specifies CASSERPPAAPSSYNEQFF.

The chain uses TRBV20-1 and TRBJ2-6; 10 bases align to TRBD1. The V segment lost 3 bases and the J segment 0 bases; nucleotides outside the gene matches: 14. Germline CDR1 is DFQATT and CDR2 is SNEGSKA (reference sequence). This CDR3 has 20 amino acids. The CDR3 bases are TGCAGTGCTAGCCCCCCCCCCCGGGGACAGGGGTACTCTGGGGCCAACGTCCTGACTTTC. As protein: CSASPPPRGQGYSGANVLTF.

The chain uses TRBV2 and TRBJ2-3; TRBD2 matches 9 bases. J was trimmed by 2 bases and V by 3 bases; bases with no gene match: 9. The CDR3 totals 17 residues. CDR1 SNHLY and CDR2 FYNNEI come from the germline V gene. CDR3: CASSEIAGGPITDTQYF. CDR3 coding DNA: TGTGCCAGCAGTGAGATTGCGGGAGGGCCGATCACAGATACGCAGTATTTT.

The sample holds many counts of this clonotype. The chain joins TRBV5-1 to TRBJ2-1; a weak D match, TRBD2 (6 bases). Trimming removed 0 bases from V and 8 bases from J, with 18 bases in between. Looked up from germline, CDR1 is SGHRS and CDR2 is YFSETQ. There are 16 residues in the CDR3. CDR3 bases: TGCGCCAGCAGCTTGGGGCTTCGGGAGAATGAGGATGAGCAGTTCTTC. It yields the protein CASSLGLRENEDEQFF.

This clonotype was detected many times. The genes are TRBV5-5 and TRBJ2-1; 8 bases fit TRBD1. The CDR3 covers 14 residues. The V and J ends lost 0 bases and 9 bases, in that order; junction bases with no gene match: 5. Germline-derived CDR1 and CDR2 are SGHKS and YYEKEE (reference sequence). The CDR3 loop reads CASSLGQGLGEQFF. CDR3 DNA sequence: TGTGCCAGCAGCTTGGGACAGGGGCTGGGTGAGCAGTTCTTC.

This clonotype appeared many times. The chain uses TRBV12-3 or TRBV12-4 and TRBJ1-1; maybe TRBD1 (5 bases). The CDR3 contains 15 residues. V was cut by 3 bases and J by 2 bases, with 13 bases left in between. DNA of the CDR3: TGTGCCAGCAGTTTGACAGTCTCGGGAAACACTGAAGCTTTCTTT. As protein: CASSLTVSGNTEAFF.

The gene calls are TRBV7-9 and TRBJ2-1; TRBD2 matches at 12 bases. Trimming at V came to 4 bases and at J to 4 bases, leaving 5 bases not matched to a gene. This CDR3 region has 16 residues. Germline lookup yields CDR1 SEHNR and CDR2 FQNEAQ (reference sequence). The CDR3 here is CASSSTSGGYYNEQFF. Here the CDR3 DNA reads TGTGCCAGCAGCTCCACTAGCGGGGGGTATTACAATGAGCAGTTCTTC.

This clonotype has a count of ten or more. The rearrangement uses TRBV6-1 and TRBJ1-5; D is uncertain. This CDR3 is built from 14 residues. V gave up 3 bases and J gave up 3 bases, with 9 bases separating them. Germline assignment: CDR1 MNHNS and CDR2 SASEGT. CDR3 region: CASSDSLPNQPQHF. CDR3 DNA: TGTGCCAGCAGTGACAGCCTCCCCAATCAGCCCCAGCATTTT.

This clonotype was observed at least ten times. V and J are TRBV5-1 and TRBJ2-5; TRBD1 aligns across 8 bases. Germline V gene sequence: CDR1 SGHRS, CDR2 YFSETQ. There are 13 residues in the CDR3. Unmatched junction bases numbered 0, after V lost 1 base and J lost 4 bases. This chain's CDR3 is CASSLQGAETQYF. CDR3 in DNA: TGCGCCAGCAGCTTGCAGGGGGCAGAGACCCAGTACTTC.

There are many counts of this clonotype. The genes are TRBV24-1 and TRBJ2-1; 8 nucleotides match TRBD2. This CDR3 is built from 15 residues. Germline assignment: CDR1 KGHDR and CDR2 SFDVKD. V gave up 4 bases and J gave up 6 bases; unmatched junction bases: 7. In DNA, the CDR3 is TGTGCCACCAGTGACCCGGGACTAGATCGCAATGAGCAGTTCTTC. Translating gives CATSDPGLDRNEQFF.